The T cell receptor (beta chain) described here comes from a study of blood T cell repertoires in COVID-19. Study information: Acute-phase and convalescent COVID-19 samples originated in the United States, Italy and Spain. PBMCs, B-cell-depleted T cells, or T cells provided the cDNA or gDNA that made up the material.

How the authors handled the data: Counts of nucleated cells, estimated from reference gene primer amplification, were obtained. Profiling relied on immunoSEQ multiplex PCR, and the TCRdb table lists in-frame clones only, not all of them. The V and J calls and clone size come from that table; D and trimming were worked out from the DNA. The sample consists of tens of thousands of clones, around 86% of them appearing once. The TCR was taken from a man between 60 and 70 years old with COVID-19, enrolled during active disease. The sequenced sample consisted of peripheral blood.

Here the CDR3 DNA reads TGTGCCAGCAGTTTTAGCGGAAACGAGCAGTACTTC. This encodes CASSFSGNEQYF. V is TRBV12-3 or TRBV12-4 and J is TRBJ2-7; D is perhaps TRBD2 (6 bases). The V end was cut by 3 bases, the J end by 5 bases, with 8 bases between. The CDR3 runs to 12 residues.